What follows are 28 T cell receptor beta chains derived from one specimen sequenced in a study of blood T cells in healthy people across ages. The use of a sample-barcoded 5' primer and a J-beta primer mix characterized a second PCR of roughly 6 to 11 cycles. TCRdb passed the 5' RACE reads through MiXCR, listing each CDR3 protein once. The sample carries fewer than 900,000 distinct CDR3 sequences, roughly 40% recorded once. Sample: blood. The origin of the receptors is a man younger than 30 in good health.

This clonotype was picked up many times. The rearrangement links TRBV20-1 to TRBJ1-2; 9 positions match TRBD1. Germline CDR1 and CDR2: DFQATT and SNEGSKA (reference sequence). With 2 bases clipped from V and 6 bases from J, the junction kept 10 bases outside the gene matches. The CDR3 is made up of 15 amino acids. The CDR3 here is CSARPRTGEYNGYTF. DNA of the CDR3: TGCAGTGCTAGACCACGGACAGGGGAGTACAATGGCTACACCTTC.

The chain combines TRBV20-1 with TRBJ2-5, with 8 positions matching TRBD1. J was trimmed by 5 bases and V by 6 bases; bases with no gene match: 5. The CDR3 spans 12 residues. Germline-derived CDR1 and CDR2 are DFQATT and SNEGSKA (reference sequence). CDR3 in amino acids: CSARQGMETQYF. The CDR3 nucleotides are TGCAGTGCAAGACAGGGGATGGAGACCCAGTACTTC.

The chain couples TRBV7-2 to TRBJ2-3; the D is unclear. Trimming shortened V by 1 base and J by 2 bases, and 19 bases separated the two germline ends. The CDR3 contains 18 residues. Germline V gene sequence: CDR1 SGHTA, CDR2 FQGNSA. CDR3 coding DNA: TGTGCCAGCAGCTTAGTTACGCTAGACTGTACATACACAGATACGCAGTATTTT. Encoded protein: CASSLVTLDCTYTDTQYF.

V and J are TRBV9 and TRBJ1-4, with 8 nucleotides matching TRBD1. The germline gives CDR1 SGDLS, CDR2 YYNGEE. CDR3 size: 15 residues. The V and J ends lost 0 bases and 8 bases, in that order; junction bases with no gene match: 6. The CDR3 spells CASSVDRQGLEKLFF. The CDR3 DNA is TGTGCCAGCAGCGTAGATCGACAGGGGCTGGAAAAACTGTTTTTT.

The chain recombines TRBV20-1 with TRBJ1-2, with a weak D call TRBD1 (5 bases). V was clipped by 6 bases and J by 10 bases, with 24 bases between them. CDR1 and CDR2 from the germline V gene are DFQATT and SNEGSKA (reference sequence). The CDR3 covers 14 residues. The CDR3 region has the DNA TGCAGTGCCATTTGGGGGGGGGAGCGTGATGACTACACCTTC. This codes for CSAIWGGERDDYTF.

A remark on this clonotype: Relative to the germline gene, one junction end is altered; a read error may explain this. This chain joins TRBV6-2 or TRBV6-3 and TRBJ1-5, with no clear D. Germline V gives CDR1 MNHEY, CDR2 SVGEGT. This CDR3 is 14 amino acids long. The CDR3 region is CTSSPTRFDQPQHF. In DNA form, the CDR3 reads TGTACCAGCAGCCCCACCCGATTTGATCAGCCCCAGCATTTT.

The rearrangement joins TRBV30 to TRBJ2-4; no clear D gene. This CDR3 has 16 amino acids. Per the germline V gene, CDR1 is GTSNPN and CDR2 is SVGIG (reference sequence). With 0 bases removed from V and 0 bases from J, the gap between germline ends came to 12 bases. CDR3 DNA: TGTGCCTGGAGTGTTGCCAGGATTCTAGCCAAAAACATTCAGTACTTC. This encodes CAWSVARILAKNIQYF.

This clonotype was detected a few times. The gene calls are TRBV5-1 and TRBJ2-2; tentative D call: TRBD1 (6 bases). Germline loops: CDR1 SGHRS, CDR2 YFSETQ. Trimming removed 2 bases at V and 1 base at J, with 12 bases between. The CDR3 sequence is 16 residues long. CDR3 bases: TGCGCCAGCAGCTTCTTAGCCAGGGGGAACACCGGGGAGCTGTTTTTT. Its protein is CASSFLARGNTGELFF.

The V and J genes are TRBV5-5 and TRBJ2-4, with 9 positions matching TRBD2. The CDR3 loop spans 17 amino acids. The ends lost 0 bases at V and 13 bases at J; junction bases unmatched: 17. CDR1 is SGHKS and CDR2 is YYEKEE in the germline V gene (reference sequence). As DNA, the CDR3 is TGTGCCAGCAGCTTGGAGGGGGCTAGCGGGGCTTTAAGAGAGCAGTACTTC. Amino acids: CASSLEGASGALREQYF.

By frequency in the sample, this clonotype is medium-sized. The rearrangement joins TRBV9 to TRBJ2-7; a possible D gene is TRBD2 (5 bases). Trimming took off 4 bases at V and 2 bases at J, with 19 bases between the two ends. Per germline, CDR1 SGDLS and CDR2 YYNGEE. This CDR3 is 16 amino acids long. The CDR3 is CASSPSPKRTPYEQYF. CDR3 nucleotide sequence: TGTGCCAGCAGCCCCTCGCCGAAGCGGACCCCCTACGAGCAGTACTTC.

The rearrangement joins TRBV28 to TRBJ1-2; D remains unclear. The germline V gene encodes CDR1 MDHEN and CDR2 SYDVKM. There are 14 residues in the CDR3. Trimming left V 3 bases short and J 3 bases short, with 11 bases between. DNA of the CDR3: TGTGCCAGCAGTTTTAGGCAGGCCCACTATGGCTACACCTTC. Its translation: CASSFRQAHYGYTF.

The V gene is TRBV5-1, the J gene TRBJ2-5; TRBD1 matches 7 bases. This CDR3 region has 15 residues. Germline trimming cut 7 bases from V and 1 base from J; bases unmatched to any gene: 10. CDR1 and CDR2 from the germline V gene are SGHRS and YFSETQ. The CDR3 DNA reads as TGCGCCAGCTCCACCCCACAGGGGACCCAAGAGACCCAGTACTTC. Translating it yields CASSTPQGTQETQYF.

The chain couples TRBV20-1 to TRBJ2-7; 14 bases are shared with TRBD2. J lost 7 bases, V lost 2 bases, and 22 bases had no gene match. Germline CDR1 is DFQATT and CDR2 is SNEGSKA (reference sequence). The CDR3 covers 20 residues. This CDR3 reads CSARRTSGGLIYTSYNEQYF. The CDR3 coding sequence is TGCAGTGCTAGACGGACTAGCGGGGGGCTCATATACACCTCCTACAATGAGCAGTACTTC.

The rearrangement joins TRBV29-1 to TRBJ1-1, with D perhaps TRBD1 (5 bases). V gave up 7 bases and J gave up 1 base, with 19 bases separating them. Germline V gene lookup returns CDR1 SQVTM and CDR2 ANQGSEA. The CDR3 loop spans 15 amino acids. The CDR3 protein is CSARASGVSNTEAFF. Here the CDR3 DNA reads TGCAGCGCCAGGGCCTCGGGCGTATCGAACACTGAAGCTTTCTTT.

This clonotype appeared many times. The V and J genes are TRBV5-1 and TRBJ1-6, with 7 bases lining up with TRBD1. The CDR3 has 15 residues. With 1 base clipped from V and 5 bases from J, the junction kept 3 bases outside the gene matches. Germline V gene lookup returns CDR1 SGHRS and CDR2 YFSETQ. The CDR3 region is CASSLTGTDNSPLHF. In DNA, the CDR3 is TGCGCCAGCAGCTTGACCGGGACAGATAATTCACCCCTCCACTTT.

Comment on this clonotype: A much larger clone sits a single nucleotide away, making a read error possible. V gene TRBV2 combines with J gene TRBJ1-1, with 7 bases fitting TRBD1. CDR3 length: 13 amino acids. Germline V gene sequence: CDR1 SNHLY, CDR2 FYNNEI. The CDR3: CAGSLRGDTEAFF. The CDR3 region has the DNA TGTGCCGGCAGTCTCAGGGGGGACACTGAAGCTTTCTTT.

This clonotype appeared a few times. This chain links TRBV14 with TRBJ1-4, with D possibly matching TRBD1 (6 bases). Germline assignment: CDR1 SGHDN and CDR2 FVKESK. This CDR3 has 13 residues. Trimming took off 4 bases at V and 6 bases at J, with 9 bases between the two ends. CDR3 protein: CASSRRGDEKLFF. In DNA, the CDR3 is TGTGCCAGCAGCCGCAGGGGTGATGAAAAACTGTTTTTT.

This clonotype has just a few counts. The chain is built from TRBV20-1 and TRBJ2-1, with 8 bases that match TRBD2. The V and J ends lost 0 bases and 0 bases, in that order; junction bases with no gene match: 10. There are 18 residues in the CDR3. CDR1 is DFQATT and CDR2 is SNEGSKA in the germline V gene (reference sequence). The CDR3 DNA sequence: TGCAGTGCTAGAGATATTTCTGAGCGGGGGAGCTCCTACAATGAGCAGTTCTTC. Translation: CSARDISERGSSYNEQFF.

This clonotype was observed a handful of times. The rearrangement links TRBV6-2 or TRBV6-3 to TRBJ2-7, with 10 bases aligning to TRBD1. Germline-derived CDR1 and CDR2 are MNHEY and SVGEGT. The length of the CDR3 is 15 residues. The trim removed 5 bases at V and 4 bases at J, leaving 8 bases unmatched. CDR3 sequence reads: CASSRPGQGRYEQYF. CDR3 in DNA: TGTGCCAGCAGTAGACCGGGACAGGGGCGTTACGAGCAGTACTTC.

The chain uses TRBV29-1 and TRBJ1-4, with 8 nucleotides matching TRBD1. CDR1 SQVTM and CDR2 ANQGSEA come from the germline V gene. With V trimmed by 0 bases and J by 8 bases, 11 bases remained unmatched. This CDR3 has 16 residues. The CDR3 sequence is CSVEDVQETGEEKLFF. DNA for the CDR3: TGCAGCGTTGAAGATGTCCAGGAGACAGGGGAAGAAAAACTGTTTTTT.

Many counts were recorded for this clonotype. The chain recombines TRBV7-9 with TRBJ2-1; 8 nucleotides agree with TRBD2. Germline trimming cut 7 bases from V and 2 bases from J; bases unmatched to any gene: 10. CDR1 and CDR2 from the germline V gene are SEHNR and FQNEAQ (reference sequence). This CDR3 spans 16 amino acids. This chain's CDR3 is CASTPPRGATYNEQFF. The CDR3 DNA is TGTGCCAGCACCCCCCCGCGGGGGGCAACCTACAATGAGCAGTTCTTC.

In this sample, this clonotype turned up once. The chain carries TRBV5-1 and TRBJ2-1; D is possibly TRBD2 (5 bases). Germline lookup yields CDR1 SGHRS and CDR2 YFSETQ. Trimming stripped 3 bases from V and 2 bases from J, with 12 bases between. This CDR3 has 15 amino acids. CDR3 residues: CASSSVPGTYNEQFF. DNA for the CDR3: TGCGCCAGCAGCTCGGTCCCGGGAACCTACAATGAGCAGTTCTTC.

This clonotype showed up just once. The chain joins TRBV7-3 to TRBJ2-2, with D possibly matching TRBD1 (5 bases). V lost 2 bases to trimming and J lost 0 bases, with 10 bases between them. CDR1 SGHTA and CDR2 FQGTGA come from the germline V gene. The CDR3 is 16 amino acids. The CDR3 region has the DNA TGTGCCAGCAGCTTATTAGGGGCAGCGAACACCGGGGAGCTGTTTTTT. Protein sequence: CASSLLGAANTGELFF. The variable domain in full, with the rest retrieved from reference TRBV7-3 and TRBJ2-2, is GAGVSQTPSNKVTEKGKYVELRCDPISGHTALYWYRQSLGQGPEFLIYFQGTGAADDSGLPNDRFFAVRPEGSVSTLKIQRTERGDSAVYLCASSLLGAANTGELFFGEGSRLTVL.

The J gene is TRBJ2-6, the V gene TRBV20-1; D remains ambiguous. Germline CDR1 is DFQATT and CDR2 is SNEGSKA (reference sequence). Trimming cost V 4 bases and J 3 bases, with 16 bases left between them. CDR3 length: 16 residues. Here the CDR3 reads CSATTPDTYGANVLTF. In DNA, the CDR3 is TGCAGTGCTACCACGCCTGACACCTATGGGGCCAACGTCCTGACTTTC.

This clonotype came up a few times. The chain couples TRBV5-1 to TRBJ2-3; 9 bases are a match to TRBD1. The germline V gene has CDR1 SGHRS and CDR2 YFSETQ. Trimming at V came to 4 bases and at J to 1 base, leaving 7 bases not matched to a gene. This CDR3 spans 16 amino acids. The CDR3 loop is CASSPRTGEGTDTQYF. CDR3 bases: TGCGCCAGCAGCCCCCGGACAGGGGAAGGCACAGATACGCAGTATTTT. Together with reference TRBV5-1 and TRBJ2-3, the CDR3 gives the full variable domain: KAGVTQTPRYLIKTRGQQVTLSCSPISGHRSVSWYQQTPGQGLQFLFEYFSETQRNKGNFPGRFSGRQFSNSRSEMNVSTLELGDSALYLCASSPRTGEGTDTQYFGPGTRLTVL.

The chain employs TRBV3-1 and TRBJ2-1, with 10 bases matching TRBD1. Germline-derived CDR1 and CDR2 are LGHDT and YNNKEL (reference sequence). The J segment lost 7 bases and the V segment lost 2 bases, leaving 8 bases of the junction unmatched. The CDR3 runs 16 residues. CDR3 residues: CASSQPGTGAGNEQFF. The CDR3 DNA reads as TGTGCCAGCAGCCAACCCGGGACAGGGGCGGGAAATGAGCAGTTCTTC.

This chain joins TRBV4-2 and TRBJ1-5; the D gene is possibly TRBD1 (6 bases). This CDR3 contains 15 residues. V was clipped by 0 bases and J by 2 bases, with 8 bases between them. From germline, CDR1 is LGHNA and CDR2 YNFKEQ. The CDR3 DNA reads TGTGCCAGCAGCCAAGACCGGGGGCGCAATCAGCCCCAGCATTTT. This encodes CASSQDRGRNQPQHF.

A few counts support this clonotype. V usage is TRBV28 and J usage is TRBJ2-1; 13 bases match TRBD2. The V and J ends lost 7 bases and 4 bases, in that order; junction bases with no gene match: 4. Looked up from germline, CDR1 is MDHEN and CDR2 is SYDVKM. The CDR3 spans 15 residues. DNA for the CDR3: TGTGCCAGCAACCTGGGACTAGCGGGGTACAATGAGCAGTTCTTC. The encoded protein is CASNLGLAGYNEQFF.